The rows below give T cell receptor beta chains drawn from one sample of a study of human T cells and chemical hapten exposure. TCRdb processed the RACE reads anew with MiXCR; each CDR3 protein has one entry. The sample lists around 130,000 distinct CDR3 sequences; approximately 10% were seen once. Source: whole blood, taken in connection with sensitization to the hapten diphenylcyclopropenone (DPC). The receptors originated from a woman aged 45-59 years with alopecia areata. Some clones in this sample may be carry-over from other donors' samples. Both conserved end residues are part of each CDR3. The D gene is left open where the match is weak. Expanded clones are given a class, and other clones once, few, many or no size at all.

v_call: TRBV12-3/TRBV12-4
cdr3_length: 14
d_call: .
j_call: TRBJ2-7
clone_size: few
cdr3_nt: TGTGCCAGCAGCTCCCCGAGGGGGGGATACGAGCAGTACTTC
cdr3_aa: CASSSPRGGYEQYF

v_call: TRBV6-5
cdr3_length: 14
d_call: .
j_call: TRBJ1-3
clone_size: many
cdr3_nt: TGTGCCAGCAGTCCCTCGAACTCTGGAAACACCATATATTTT
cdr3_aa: CASSPSNSGNTIYF

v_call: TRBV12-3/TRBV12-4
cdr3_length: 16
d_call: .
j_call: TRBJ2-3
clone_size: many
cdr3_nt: TGTGCCAGCAGAGGAGGGAGGCTTCGAGGAACAGATACGCAGTATTTT
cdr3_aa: CASRGGRLRGTDTQYF

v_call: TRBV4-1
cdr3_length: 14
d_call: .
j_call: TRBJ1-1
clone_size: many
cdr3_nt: TGCGCCAGCAGCCAAGAAGCAGCGAACACTGAAGCTTTCTTT
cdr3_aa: CASSQEAANTEAFF

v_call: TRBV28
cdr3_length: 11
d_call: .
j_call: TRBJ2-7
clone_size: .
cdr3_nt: TGTGCCACCCGGACAGCCTACGAGCAGTACTTC
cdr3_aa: CATRTAYEQYF

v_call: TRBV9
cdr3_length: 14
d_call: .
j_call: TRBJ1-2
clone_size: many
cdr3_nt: TGTGCCAGCAGCCGCCCAAGAGGGGACTATGGCTACACCTTC
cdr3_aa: CASSRPRGDYGYTF

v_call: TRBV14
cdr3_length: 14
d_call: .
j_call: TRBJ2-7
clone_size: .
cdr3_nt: TGTGCCAGCAGCCAAGACAGGGCAACCTACGAGCAGTACTTC
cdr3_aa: CASSQDRATYEQYF

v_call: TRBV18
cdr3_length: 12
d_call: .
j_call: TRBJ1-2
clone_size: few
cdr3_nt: TGTGCCAGCGCGGACAGTAACTATGGCTACACCTTC
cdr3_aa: CASADSNYGYTF

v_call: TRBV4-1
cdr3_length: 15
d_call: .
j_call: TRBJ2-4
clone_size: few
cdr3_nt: TGCGCCAGCAGCCAAGTCTGGTACAGCGGAAACATTCAGTACTTC
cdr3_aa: CASSQVWYSGNIQYF

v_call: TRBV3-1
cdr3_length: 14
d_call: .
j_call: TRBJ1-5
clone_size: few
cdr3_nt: TGTGCCAGCAGCCAAGGCAGGTCCGCCCAGCCCCAGCATTTT
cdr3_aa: CASSQGRSAQPQHF

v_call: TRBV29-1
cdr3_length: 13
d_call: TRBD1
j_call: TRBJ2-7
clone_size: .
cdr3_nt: TGCAGCGCCGGACAGGGGTTATCCTACGAGCAGTACTTC
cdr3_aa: CSAGQGLSYEQYF

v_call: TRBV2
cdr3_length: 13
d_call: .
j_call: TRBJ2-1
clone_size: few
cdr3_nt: TGTGCCAGCAGTGACACGGGGTACAATGAGCAGTTCTTC
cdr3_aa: CASSDTGYNEQFF

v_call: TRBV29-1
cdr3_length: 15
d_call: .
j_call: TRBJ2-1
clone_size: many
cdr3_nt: TGCATGGGTACTAGCCACTTTAGCTCCTACAATGAGCAGTTCTTC
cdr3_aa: CMGTSHFSSYNEQFF

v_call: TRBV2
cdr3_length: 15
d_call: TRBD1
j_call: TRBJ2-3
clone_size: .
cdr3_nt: TGTGCCAATAGACGGGACAGGGGGCGAGCAGATACGCAGTATTTT
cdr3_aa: CANRRDRGRADTQYF

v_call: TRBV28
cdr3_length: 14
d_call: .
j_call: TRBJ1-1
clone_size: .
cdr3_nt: TGTGCCAGCAGTTTATTACGCAGCGTGATTGAAGCTTTCTTT
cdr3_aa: CASSLLRSVIEAFF

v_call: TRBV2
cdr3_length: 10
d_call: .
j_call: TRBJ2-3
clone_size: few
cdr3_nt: TGTGCCAGCAGTGTTGGGGCGCAGTATTTT
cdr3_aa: CASSVGAQYF

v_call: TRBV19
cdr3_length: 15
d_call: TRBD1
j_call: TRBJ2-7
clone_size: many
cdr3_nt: TGTGCCAGTAGTATCTGGGACAGAAGCTCCTACGAGCAGTACTTC
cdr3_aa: CASSIWDRSSYEQYF

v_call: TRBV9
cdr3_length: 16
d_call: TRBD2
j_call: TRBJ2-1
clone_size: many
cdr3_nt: TGTGCCAGCAGCGTAGGGACGACGGGAGGGTACAATGAGCAGTTCTTC
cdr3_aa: CASSVGTTGGYNEQFF

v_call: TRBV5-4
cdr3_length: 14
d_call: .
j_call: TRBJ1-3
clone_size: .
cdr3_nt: TGTGCCAGCAGCTCGCGAGGGGGGGGAAACACCATATATTTT
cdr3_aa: CASSSRGGGNTIYF

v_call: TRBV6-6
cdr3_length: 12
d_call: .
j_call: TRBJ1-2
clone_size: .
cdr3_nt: TGTGCCAGCAGTTGGCCGGGCGAGAGCTACACCTTC
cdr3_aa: CASSWPGESYTF

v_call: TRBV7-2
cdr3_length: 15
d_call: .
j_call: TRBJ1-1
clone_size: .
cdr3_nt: TGTGCCAGCAGCTTAAGGGCAGGGGTGAACACTGAAGCTTTCTTT
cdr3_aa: CASSLRAGVNTEAFF

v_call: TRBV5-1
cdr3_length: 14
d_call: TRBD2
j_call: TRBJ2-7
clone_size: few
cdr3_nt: TGCGCCAGCAGAAGACTAGCGCAAACCTACGAGCAGTACTTC
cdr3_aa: CASRRLAQTYEQYF

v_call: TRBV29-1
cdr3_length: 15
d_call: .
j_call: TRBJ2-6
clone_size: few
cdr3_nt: TGCAGCGCACTCGACACATTCTCTGGGGCCAACGTCCTGACTTTC
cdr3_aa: CSALDTFSGANVLTF

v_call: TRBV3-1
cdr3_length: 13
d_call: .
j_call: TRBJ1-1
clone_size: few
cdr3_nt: TGTGCCAGCCTTGGGGGCCCGAACACTGAAGCTTTCTTT
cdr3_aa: CASLGGPNTEAFF

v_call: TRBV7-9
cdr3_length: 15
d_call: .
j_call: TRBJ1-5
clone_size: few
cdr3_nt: TGTGCCAGCAGCTTAGGGGGGGCGGGGAATCAGCCCCAGCATTTT
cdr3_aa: CASSLGGAGNQPQHF

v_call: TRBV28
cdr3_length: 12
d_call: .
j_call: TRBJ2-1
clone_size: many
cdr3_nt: TGTGCCAGCAGCCGCCCTACCAGTGAGCAGTTCTTC
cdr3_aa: CASSRPTSEQFF

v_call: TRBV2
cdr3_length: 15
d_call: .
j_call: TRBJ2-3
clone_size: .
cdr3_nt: TGTGCCAGCAGCCCCGACCTTTTCTCGGGAGATACGCAGTATTTT
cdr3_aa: CASSPDLFSGDTQYF

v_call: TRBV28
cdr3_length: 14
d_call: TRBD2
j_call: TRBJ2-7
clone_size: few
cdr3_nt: TGTGCCAGCAGTATAGGACTAGCGGGTTACGAGCAGTACTTC
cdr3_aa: CASSIGLAGYEQYF

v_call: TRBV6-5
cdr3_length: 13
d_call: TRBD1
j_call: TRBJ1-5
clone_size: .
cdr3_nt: TGTGCCACCGGACAGGGCGGCAATCAGCCCCAGCATTTT
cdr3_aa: CATGQGGNQPQHF

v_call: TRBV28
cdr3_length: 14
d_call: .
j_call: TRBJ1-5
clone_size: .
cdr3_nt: TGTGCCAGCATTTGGGGCATGGGCAATCAGCCCCAGCATTTT
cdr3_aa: CASIWGMGNQPQHF

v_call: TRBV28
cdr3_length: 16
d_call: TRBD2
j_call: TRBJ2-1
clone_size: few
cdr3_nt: TGTGCCAGCAGTTCCCCTAGCGGGGTCTCCTACAATGAGCAGTTCTTC
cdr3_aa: CASSSPSGVSYNEQFF